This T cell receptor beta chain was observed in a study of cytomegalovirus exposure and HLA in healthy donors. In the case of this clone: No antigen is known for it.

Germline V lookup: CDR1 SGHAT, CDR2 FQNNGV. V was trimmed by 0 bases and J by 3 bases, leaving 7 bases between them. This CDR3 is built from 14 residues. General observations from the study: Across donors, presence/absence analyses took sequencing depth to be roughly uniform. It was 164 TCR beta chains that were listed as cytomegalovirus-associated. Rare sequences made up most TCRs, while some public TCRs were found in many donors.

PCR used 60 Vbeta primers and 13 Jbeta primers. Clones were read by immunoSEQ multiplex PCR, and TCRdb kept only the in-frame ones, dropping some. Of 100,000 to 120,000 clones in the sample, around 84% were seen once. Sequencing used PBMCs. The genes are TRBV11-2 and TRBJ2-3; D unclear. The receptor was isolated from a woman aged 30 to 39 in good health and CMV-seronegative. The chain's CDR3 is CASSLELKTDTQYF. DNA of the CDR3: TGTGCCAGCAGCTTAGAACTTAAAACAGATACGCAGTATTTT.